This TCR beta chain comes out of a study of OX40 agonist ivuxolimab in advanced cancers. Turning to the overall study: Ivuxolimab was a fully human IgG2 agonistic monoclonal antibody targeting the costimulatory receptor OX40 (CD134). Partial responses occurred in three dose-escalation patients: two with cutaneous melanoma and one with hepatocellular carcinoma. Peripheral TCRbeta sequencing was intended to test whether TCR sequence diversity was altered and clonal T-cell expansion was caused by ivuxolimab. Prior anti-PD-1, anti-PD-L1 or anti-CTLA-4 therapy was permitted, and checkpoint inhibitors had been received by about 36% of dose-escalation patients. In the dose-escalation cohort, 82.7% of patients were male, and the mean age was around 60 years, with a range of 23 to 79. The paper describes the monotherapy dose-escalation part (N of about 52 patients) of the phase I trial of ivuxolimab. Intravenous ivuxolimab was administered to patients every 2 weeks at six dose levels: 0.01, 0.1, 0.3, 1.5, 3 and 10 mg/kg. Of the approximately 54 dose-escalation patients, hepatocellular carcinoma was present in some 19, melanoma in around 15, renal cell carcinoma in 9 and head and neck cancer in 9.

CDR1 and CDR2, per the germline V gene (reference sequence), are DFQATT and SNEGSKA. From cysteine to phenylalanine, the CDR3 is 10 amino acids long. The retained sequence is limited to the CDR3, 30 bases, with the frame set at the first base. Patients with a history of autoimmune disease or receiving systemic immunosuppression were excluded from the trial. Peripheral blood for TCR sequencing was drawn from every dose cohort at baseline, at cycle 4 day 1 and at cycle 7 day 1. Samples were obtained from an open-label, multicenter, first-in-human phase I dose-escalation trial of ivuxolimab. Adults with locally advanced or metastatic head and neck squamous cell, hepatocellular, melanoma or renal cell carcinoma were enrolled in the trial. Before TCR sequencing, CD4+ T cells and CD8+ T cells from peripheral blood were sorted into separate populations. Paper-wide results and their limitations: Low levels of normalized T-cell clonal expansion were also seen in some patients who did not respond. On average, CD8+ T cells showed more expanded clones than CD4+ T cells after ivuxolimab. At doses of 0.1 to 3.0 mg/kg, clonal expansion of both CD4+ and CD8+ blood T cells was observed from baseline to week 6. In the 0.1-3.0 mg/kg groups, partial responders had among the lowest normalized peripheral clonal expansion, particularly in CD8+ T cells. The antigen specificity of the clonally expanded peripheral T cells was not determined.

For sequencing of the TCRbeta CDR3 region, genomic DNA was extracted from the sorted cells. TCRbeta CDR3 regions were sequenced using the immunoSEQ Assay. The clones in this table, taken by TCRdb from immuneACCESS, are in-frame only. Not every clone is retained; where verified, under half of the shortfall comes from an unresolved V gene, and the cause of the rest is unknown. Within this sample are approximately 28,000 clones, with approximately 90% of them counted one time only. The ten most abundant clones make up 15% to 20% of the sample. A remark on this clone: Its antigen target is currently unknown. The junction shows a germline mismatch at one end, possibly a read error.

This TCR was sampled from an adult with an advanced solid tumor such as melanoma, head and neck, liver or kidney cancer. Here the chain combines TRBV20-1 and TRBJ1-2, and TRBD1 may be the D gene, going by 6 matching bases. The specimen comprised CD4+ or CD8+ T cells sorted from blood, sampled in a trial of the OX40 agonist ivuxolimab. CDR3 region: CSAAGGAGAF. The DNA sequence reads TGCAGTGCCGCTGGGGGGGCGGGAGCCTTC.